This is a list of T cell receptor beta chains from one sample in a study of OX40 agonist ivuxolimab in advanced cancers. The method was immunoSEQ multiplex PCR; TCRdb's version includes in-frame clones alone and lacks a portion of them. Here the sample spans 60,000 to 85,000 clones, 85% to 90% being singletons. The sample was CD4+ or CD8+ T cells sorted from blood, taken in a trial of the OX40 agonist ivuxolimab. The receptors shown here come from an adult with an advanced solid tumor such as melanoma, head and neck, liver or kidney cancer. Both conserved end residues are part of each CDR3. D genes are given only for firm matches. Clone size is given for some rows only: seen once, a few or many times, or a class if the clone is expanded.

>NA|TRBJ1-6|TRBV5-1|NA
TGCGCCAGCAGCTTGGGGCTTACTTCTTTGGGAGTACCCCTCCACTTT
CASSLGLTSLGVPLHF
>TRBD1|TRBJ2-7|TRBV7-2|once
TGTGCCAGCAGTCCCGAGGGACAGGTGTCCGTCTACGAGCAGTACTTC
CASSPEGQVSVYEQYF
>NA|TRBJ1-2|TRBV2|NA
TGTGCCAGCAGTCTTTTGCGGGCAGGGGGCTACACCTTC
CASSLLRAGGYTF
>NA|TRBJ1-5|TRBV7-8|NA
TGTGCCAGCAGCGCCTCGCTCAATCAGCCCCAGCATTTT
CASSASLNQPQHF
>NA|TRBJ2-3|TRBV5-6|NA
TGTGCCAGCAGCGCTAGCACAGATACGCAGTATTTT
CASSASTDTQYF
>TRBD1|TRBJ1-1|TRBV7-2|NA
TGTGCCAGCAGCAGAGCAGGGGGCGAGGTGGTCTTT
CASSRAGGEVVF
>TRBD2|TRBJ2-5|TRBV5-6|NA
TGTGCCAGCAGCCGGGGGCCGAGGACTAGCGGGAGTGTCGCCCAGTACTTC
CASSRGPRTSGSVAQYF
>NA|TRBJ2-1|TRBV9|NA
TGTGCCAGCAGCGTAGGTCCATTATCCGATGAGCAGTTCTTC
CASSVGPLSDEQFF
>NA|TRBJ2-1|TRBV10-3|NA
TGTGCCATCAGTGGAGTGAGTAAGACTAGAAACTCCTACAATGAGCAGTTCTTC
CAISGVSKTRNSYNEQFF
>NA|TRBJ2-7|TRBV30|NA
TGTGCCTGGAGTGATCGCAGATTCTCCTACGAGCAGTACTTC
CAWSDRRFSYEQYF
>TRBD2|TRBJ2-7|TRBV7-3|NA
TGTGCCAGCACCAGGACTAGCGGGGCGTACGAGCAGTACTTC
CASTRTSGAYEQYF
>NA|TRBJ2-5|TRBV6-1|NA
TGTGCCAGCAGTCAGTACGGGGGTTTGGGAGAGACCCAGTACTTC
CASSQYGGLGETQYF
>TRBD2|TRBJ2-7|TRBV7-8|NA
TGTGCCAGCAGCTCTCTGGTGGGAGGGAGATCCTACGAGCAGTACTTC
CASSSLVGGRSYEQYF
>TRBD1|TRBJ1-5|TRBV6-6|NA
TGTGCCAGCAGTTTCAACAGGGGGCTCAATCAGCCCCAGCATTTT
CASSFNRGLNQPQHF
>NA|TRBJ1-5|TRBV5-4|NA
TGTGCCTTTTCCTCACAGGTGAGCAATCAGCCCCAGCATTTT
CAFSSQVSNQPQHF
>NA|TRBJ1-5|TRBV18|few
TGTGCCAGCTCACCAGGGAGGGATCAGCCCCAGCATTTT
CASSPGRDQPQHF
>NA|TRBJ2-5|TRBV5-6|NA
TGTGCCAGCAGCTTCCCAAGGGCGCAAGAGACCCAGTACTTC
CASSFPRAQETQYF
>NA|TRBJ2-7|TRBV27|NA
TGTGCCAGCAGGCTTGGGGGGGCGCGCTACGAGCAGTACTTC
CASRLGGARYEQYF
>TRBD2|TRBJ2-1|TRBV11-2|once
TGTGCCAGCAGCTTACTAGCGGGGGGGGTCAATGAGCAGTTCTTC
CASSLLAGGVNEQFF
>NA|TRBJ1-5|TRBV6-5|few
TGTGCCAGCAGTTACGTAAGGGGCAATCAGCCCCAGCATTTT
CASSYVRGNQPQHF
>NA|TRBJ2-5|TRBV4-3|NA
TGCGCCAGCAGCCAATTGGTCGGGTACCAAGAGACCCAGTACTTC
CASSQLVGYQETQYF
>NA|TRBJ1-6|TRBV19|NA
TGTGCCAGTAGTATAACTGGGGCGAGCTCCTATAATTCACCCCTCCACTTT
CASSITGASSYNSPLHF
>NA|TRBJ2-1|TRBV19|NA
TGTGCCAGTATGATCAGGCCCAATGAGCAGTTCTTC
CASMIRPNEQFF
>TRBD1|TRBJ2-5|TRBV7-2|NA
TGTGCCAGCAGCCCCCGGCCGGGACAGCTGACCGTGTCCCAGTACTTC
CASSPRPGQLTVSQYF
>NA|TRBJ1-1|TRBV2|NA
TGTGCCAGCAGTGCAGAGCGATACACTGAAGCTTTCTTT
CASSAERYTEAFF
>TRBD1|TRBJ2-7|TRBV2|NA
TGTGCCAGCAGGGAAGGACAGGTCTCCTACGAGCAGTACTTC
CASREGQVSYEQYF